The clone carrying this TCR beta chain was found a few times. Its antigen is not known. The assay was immunoSEQ multiplex PCR, and TCRdb's table has in-frame clones only and misses some. The table has some 70,000 clones, approximately 90% seen once. The data were obtained in a study of OX40 agonist ivuxolimab in advanced cancers. Study details: Intravenous ivuxolimab at 0.01 to 10 mg/kg was given to patients every 2 weeks.

Germline V gene lookup returns CDR1 SGHRS and CDR2 YFSETQ. The CDR3 spans 12 residues. V lost 3 bases, J lost 8 bases, and 11 bases lay in between. Study conclusions and caveats: Antigen specificity of clonally expanded peripheral T cells was not established.

This TCR was recovered from an adult with an advanced solid tumor such as melanoma, head and neck, liver or kidney cancer. The source was CD4+ or CD8+ T cells sorted from blood, collected in a trial of the OX40 agonist ivuxolimab. The rearrangement uses TRBV5-1 and TRBJ1-2; D not resolved. The CDR3 spells CASSSDLKGYTF. The CDR3 region has the DNA TGCGCCAGCAGCTCAGACCTGAAGGGCTACACCTTC.